Listed below are T cell receptor beta chains from one sample, sequenced in a study of a mutant IDH1 vaccine in newly diagnosed glioma. Their specific antigens are unknown. Assay: immunoSEQ multiplex PCR; the TCRdb copy retains only in-frame clones and omits some. The repertoire holds under 45,000 clones, with approximately 79% as singletons. The source material was PBMCs, sampled from a glioma patient whose treatment included an IDH1 peptide vaccine. These receptors all come from a man between 18 and 29 years old with glioma. Some clones in this sample may be carry-over from other donors' samples. CDR3s include the opening cysteine and the closing phenylalanine or tryptophan. Fields, in order: CDR3 length, V gene, clone size, J gene, CDR3 protein. Not all rows give a size; the values are once, few, many and, for expanded clones, a class.

CDR3 length: 11; V gene: TRBV29-1; clone size: NA; J gene: TRBJ2-1; CDR3 protein: CSVAGRGEQFF
CDR3 length: 15; V gene: TRBV6-8; clone size: NA; J gene: TRBJ1-2; CDR3 protein: CASTDLRVNYYGYTF
CDR3 length: 14; V gene: TRBV4-1; clone size: NA; J gene: TRBJ2-5; CDR3 protein: CASSQAAYQETQYF
CDR3 length: 12; V gene: TRBV5-6; clone size: NA; J gene: TRBJ1-1; CDR3 protein: CASSSYGAEAFF
CDR3 length: 16; V gene: TRBV15; clone size: NA; J gene: TRBJ2-6; CDR3 protein: CATSRDRSSGANVLTF
CDR3 length: 15; V gene: TRBV7-9; clone size: NA; J gene: TRBJ2-7; CDR3 protein: CASSLGGTAPYEQYF
CDR3 length: 16; V gene: TRBV25-1; clone size: NA; J gene: TRBJ1-3; CDR3 protein: CASSELGTLSGNTIYF
CDR3 length: 15; V gene: TRBV19; clone size: NA; J gene: TRBJ2-7; CDR3 protein: CASSDRLKPTYEQYF
CDR3 length: 14; V gene: TRBV5-1; clone size: NA; J gene: TRBJ1-2; CDR3 protein: CASSLGTAGEGYTF
CDR3 length: 15; V gene: TRBV2; clone size: NA; J gene: TRBJ1-4; CDR3 protein: CASSEAGTGNEKLFF
CDR3 length: 16; V gene: TRBV7-9; clone size: NA; J gene: TRBJ2-2; CDR3 protein: CASSRGGGANTGELFF
CDR3 length: 14; V gene: TRBV18; clone size: NA; J gene: TRBJ1-4; CDR3 protein: CASSPSEGNEKLFF
CDR3 length: 16; V gene: TRBV5-1; clone size: once; J gene: TRBJ2-5; CDR3 protein: CASSLLAQGAGKTQYF
CDR3 length: 13; V gene: TRBV2; clone size: once; J gene: TRBJ1-5; CDR3 protein: CASSERVSQPQHF
CDR3 length: 15; V gene: TRBV4-1; clone size: medium-sized; J gene: TRBJ2-5; CDR3 protein: CASSQDPGGQETQYF
CDR3 length: 14; V gene: TRBV6-6; clone size: NA; J gene: TRBJ1-1; CDR3 protein: CASSYPAGNTEAFF
CDR3 length: 12; V gene: TRBV5-1; clone size: NA; J gene: TRBJ2-7; CDR3 protein: CASSLGRTEQYF